The source of this T cell receptor beta chain is a study of prognosis after radiotherapy for stage I lung cancer (dated by TCRdb to the early 2020s). Turning to the overall study: Fewer than 20 stage I NSCLC patients were enrolled in Nanjing, China, between 2018 and January 2019. More than twelve of the patients presented with newly diagnosed primary stage I lung tumors; roughly 5 had oligometastatic NSCLC following surgical resection of the primary tumor. All patients were regarded as medically inoperable, because of comorbidities in about eleven patients and refusal of surgery in roughly 7 patients. Ages in the cohort of approximately 14 men and five to seven women ranged from roughly 53 to 84 years, with a median of 74. Approximately 13 patients had adenocarcinoma and about seven had squamous cell carcinoma as the tumor histology. SBRT was delivered in 3 to 5 fractions with a biologically effective dose of at least 100 Gy, and image-guided IMRT or VMAT was used for delivery. In every patient, SBRT was given without any concurrent therapy. About 20% of the 19 patients developed distant metastases after SBRT, at a median of roughly seven months; the other 15 showed no significant progression. Peripheral blood TCR beta repertoires were profiled in stage I NSCLC patients before and after stereotactic body radiotherapy, and the study then linked these repertoires to distant failure. The study took one blood sample before SBRT and one after SBRT from each of approximately 20 patients and sequenced all 38 samples. General conclusions and limits of the study: Post-SBRT Shannon entropy and its change from baseline were lower in patients who developed distant metastases; baseline Shannon entropy was not associated with metastases. The study was limited by the small cohort and short follow-up, and independent validation of the study findings is required. TRBV and TRBJ usage frequencies reportedly varied with metastasis status, involving two V genes at baseline and several V and two J genes after SBRT. After SBRT, the count of unique TCR clones dropped from a median of approximately 10,000 beforehand to some 7,000 afterward (Wilcoxon paired P=0.011). Whether the expanded TCR clones were tumor-specific was not determined. No adjustment for multiple comparisons was applied to any of the reported P values.

For this clonotype: This receptor's antigen is unknown. Base qualities are not recorded, but no much larger clone differs from it by a single base.

Two rounds of multiplex PCR were performed to amplify the TCR beta CDR3 region from genomic DNA. In the first PCR round, primers specific to each TRBV and TRBJ gene were used, and the primer sequences were filed in Chinese patent CN105087789A. The second PCR round used universal primers. The Roche High Pure PCR Template Preparation Kit was used to extract genomic DNA from the frozen PBMCs. An Illumina HiSeq 3000 was used to sequence the libraries paired-end with 151 bp reads. The study's processing was this. Raw reads lacking the multiplex PCR primer sequences were removed with CutAdapt. High-quality paired reads were merged into contigs with PEAR. MiXCR assigned TRB V, D and J gene segments to each contig by aligning to reference sequences. To remove sequencing errors, CDR3 sequences were clustered according to base quality and sequence similarity. Diversity was calculated as Shannon entropy divided by the natural log of the number of productive TCR sequences. One minus Shannon entropy divided by the natural log of the number of unique clonotypes was used as the definition of clonality. Progression-free survival cut-offs for repertoire metrics were chosen using the Youden index of ROC curves, with analyses run in R 3.5.3. Starting from the raw public reads, TCRdb applied fastp trimming at Q25, assembled clones with MiXCR and retained in-frame beta chains. When rows share a CDR3 protein, they turn into one entry using the most common DNA and genes. TCRdb, rather than the study authors, made the V and J calls. The sample data list around 60,000 distinct CDR3 sequences, and more than 20% of these were observed just once. 7.5% of the sample is taken by the ten largest.

Based on the germline V gene (reference sequence), the CDR1 and CDR2 sequences are SGHNT and YYREEE. The junction shows trimming of 4 bases on V and 3 bases on J, and the gene matches do not reach 10 bases of it. From its cysteine to its phenylalanine, the CDR3 spans 16 amino acids. The DNA shown is the 48-base CDR3, in frame from base 1. All patients had node-negative disease on CT and PET/CT, and none had a history of other malignancies or had previously received chemotherapy or radiotherapy. At each of two time points, roughly 5.7 milliliters of peripheral venous blood were collected into EDTA tubes. PBMCs were isolated by Ficoll-Paque Plus density-gradient centrifugation. Right after collection, samples were kept at -80 degrees C until analysis.

The sequences come from PBMCs, collected before or after stereotactic body radiation therapy (not recorded which). The source is a donor over 45 with non-small cell lung cancer. The V and J segments used are TRBV5-4 and TRBJ1-1, with TRBD1 identical over 9 junction bases. The DNA reads TGTGCCAGCAGCCAAGGACAGGGGCGGGGGGACACTGAAGCTTTCTTT. It specifies CASSQGQGRGDTEAFF.